This is a list of T cell receptor beta chains from one sample in a study of CD8 T cells in ankylosing spondylitis. From the 5' RACE reads, TCRdb called clonotypes with MiXCR, one entry per CDR3 protein. The profile covers approximately 100,000 distinct CDR3 sequences, with approximately 25% appearing a single time and over 9% taken by the ten largest. Source material: synovial fluid, either unsorted or a sorted T cell fraction (not recorded which). Source of these receptors: a male donor with ankylosing spondylitis. CDR3s include the opening cysteine and the closing phenylalanine or tryptophan. D genes are given only for firm matches. The size entry is marked missing in some rows and otherwise reads once, few, many or a size class.

>TRBJ2-1|few|TRBV12-3/TRBV12-4|NA
CASSIPQAHEQFF
TGTGCCAGCAGTATCCCCCAGGCCCATGAGCAGTTCTTC
>TRBJ2-5|NA|TRBV10-3|NA
CAISESPNRQETQYF
TGTGCCATCAGTGAAAGTCCGAATCGCCAAGAGACCCAGTACTTC
>TRBJ2-2|few|TRBV20-1|NA
CSAPESRNTGELFF
TGCAGTGCTCCCGAAAGTAGAAACACCGGGGAGCTGTTTTTT
>TRBJ2-2|NA|TRBV7-9|NA
CASSLLPTTGELFF
TGTGCCAGCAGCTTACTACCTACCACCGGGGAGCTGTTTTTT
>TRBJ1-1|few|TRBV20-1|NA
CSARDPGSPNTEAFF
TGCAGTGCTAGAGATCCGGGATCTCCTAACACTGAAGCTTTCTTT
>TRBJ2-2|NA|TRBV24-1|TRBD1
CATSGMDRDGTGELFF
TGTGCCACCAGTGGGATGGACAGGGATGGGACCGGGGAGCTGTTTTTT
>TRBJ2-3|many|TRBV10-1|TRBD2
CASRGTSGSTDTQYF
TGCGCCAGCAGAGGGACTAGCGGGAGCACAGATACGCAGTATTTT
>TRBJ2-3|many|TRBV5-1|NA
CASTLTKGSATDTQYF
TGCGCCAGCACCCTCACTAAGGGCAGCGCAACAGATACGCAGTATTTT
>TRBJ1-5|NA|TRBV6-1|NA
CASSDEPSGNQPQHF
TGTGCCAGCAGTGACGAACCATCGGGCAATCAGCCCCAGCATTTT
>TRBJ1-3|NA|TRBV7-9|NA
CASSLESGAGNTIYF
TGTGCCAGCAGCTTAGAGTCGGGGGCTGGAAACACCATATATTTT
>TRBJ1-5|few|TRBV30|NA
CAWSVSPGLQPQHF
TGTGCCTGGAGTGTATCCCCAGGGCTGCAGCCCCAGCATTTT
>TRBJ2-1|NA|TRBV25-1|NA
CASSESGVGNEQFF
TGTGCCAGCAGTGAATCGGGGGTTGGCAATGAGCAGTTCTTC
>TRBJ2-3|once|TRBV29-1|NA
CSVERMATGADTQYF
TGCAGCGTTGAAAGAATGGCGACGGGTGCAGATACGCAGTATTTT
>TRBJ2-5|few|TRBV11-3|NA
CASSLAPRRGQETQYF
TGTGCCAGCAGCTTAGCCCCACGACGGGGACAAGAGACCCAGTACTTC
>TRBJ2-2|NA|TRBV24-1|TRBD1
CATSDFPGTGAGELFF
TGTGCCACCAGTGACTTTCCCGGGACAGGGGCCGGGGAGCTGTTTTTT
>TRBJ2-6|NA|TRBV6-1|NA
CASSKEGIWASGANVLTF
TGTGCCAGCAGTAAGGAGGGAATTTGGGCCTCTGGGGCCAACGTCCTGACTTTC
>TRBJ2-3|many|TRBV20-1|TRBD2
CSASQLAGWTDTQYF
TGCAGTGCTAGCCAGCTAGCGGGATGGACAGATACGCAGTATTTT
>TRBJ2-7|NA|TRBV27|NA
CASSPTSARYEQYF
TGTGCCAGCAGTCCAACCAGCGCACGCTACGAGCAGTACTTC
>TRBJ2-7|many|TRBV7-2|TRBD1
CASSPRQGSNRYF
TGTGCCAGCAGCCCCAGACAGGGTTCTAATAGGTACTTC
>TRBJ2-4|few|TRBV11-2|NA
CASGSWANIQYF
TGTGCCAGCGGGAGCTGGGCAAACATTCAGTACTTC
>TRBJ1-2|NA|TRBV30|NA
CAWSVERPSRAYGYTF
TGTGCCTGGAGTGTCGAGAGGCCCTCTCGGGCCTATGGCTACACCTTC
>TRBJ2-5|few|TRBV2|TRBD2
CASSEILAGGYETQYF
TGTGCCAGCAGTGAAATTCTAGCGGGAGGTTATGAGACCCAGTACTTC
>TRBJ2-1|NA|TRBV29-1|NA
CSVDAPGLYNEQFF
TGCAGCGTTGACGCCCCGGGACTGTACAATGAGCAGTTCTTC
>TRBJ2-1|NA|TRBV20-1|NA
CSARWDFVFDEQFF
TGCAGTGCTAGGTGGGACTTCGTTTTCGATGAGCAGTTCTTC
>TRBJ2-1|few|TRBV3-1|NA
CASSQEGLWGDNEQFF
TGTGCCAGCAGCCAAGAAGGGTTATGGGGGGACAATGAGCAGTTCTTC
>TRBJ2-1|few|TRBV20-1|TRBD1
CSARDPRGSYNEQFF
TGCAGTGCTAGAGATCCCAGGGGGTCTTACAATGAGCAGTTCTTC
>TRBJ2-7|NA|TRBV11-2|NA
CASSLGPPLGEQYF
TGTGCCAGCAGCTTGGGGCCCCCGTTGGGAGAGCAGTACTTC
>TRBJ2-1|NA|TRBV29-1|TRBD2
CSSTAREGYYNEQFF
TGCAGCTCCACGGCACGGGAGGGCTACTACAATGAGCAGTTCTTC
>TRBJ2-3|NA|TRBV10-3|TRBD2
CAISESTGLAATDTQYF
TGTGCCATCAGTGAGTCAACCGGGCTAGCGGCCACAGATACGCAGTATTTT
>TRBJ2-1|many|TRBV19|TRBD2
CASSGGGTGLGYNEQFF
TGTGCCAGTAGCGGCGGGGGGACCGGGCTTGGATACAATGAGCAGTTCTTC
>TRBJ2-3|NA|TRBV27|NA
CASSPWSTDTQYF
TGTGCCAGCAGTCCTTGGAGCACAGATACGCAGTATTTT
>TRBJ1-2|many|TRBV9|TRBD1
CASTPDRESGYTF
TGTGCCAGCACCCCCGACAGGGAAAGTGGCTACACCTTC
>TRBJ1-1|NA|TRBV30|TRBD1
CAWLRTGTMNTEAFF
TGTGCCTGGTTACGGACAGGGACCATGAACACTGAAGCTTTCTTT
>TRBJ2-3|NA|TRBV12-3/TRBV12-4|NA
CASSVRLESDTQYF
TGTGCCAGCAGTGTCAGACTCGAATCGGATACGCAGTATTTT
>TRBJ1-1|few|TRBV6-5|TRBD1
CASSSEGASAFF
TGTGCCAGCAGTTCCGAGGGGGCGTCGGCTTTCTTT
>TRBJ2-1|few|TRBV6-2/TRBV6-3|NA
CASSRLDNEQFF
TGTGCCAGCAGCCGACTAGACAATGAGCAGTTCTTC
>TRBJ1-5|medium-sized|TRBV12-3/TRBV12-4|NA
CASSLQAGQPQHF
TGTGCCAGCAGTTTGCAGGCGGGTCAGCCCCAGCATTTT
>TRBJ2-3|few|TRBV2|NA
CASTGGVSTDTQYF
TGTGCCAGCACGGGCGGCGTCAGCACAGATACGCAGTATTTT
>TRBJ1-1|few|TRBV27|NA
CASSPGGAPNTEAFF
TGTGCCAGCAGTCCCGGGGGGGCACCGAACACTGAAGCTTTCTTT
>TRBJ2-4|many|TRBV7-2|TRBD1
CASSLASGGGRIQYF
TGTGCCAGCAGCTTAGCCTCAGGGGGCGGTCGGATTCAGTACTTC
>TRBJ1-5|NA|TRBV12-3/TRBV12-4|NA
CASSFSGQNQPQHF
TGTGCCAGCAGTTTTAGCGGCCAGAATCAGCCCCAGCATTTT
>TRBJ2-3|many|TRBV20-1|NA
CSASRGGTDTQYF
TGCAGTGCTAGCCGAGGGGGCACAGATACGCAGTATTTT
>TRBJ2-1|few|TRBV7-8|NA
CASSRSGTGRNEQFF
TGTGCCAGCAGTAGGAGCGGGACAGGCCGGAATGAGCAGTTCTTC
>TRBJ2-3|NA|TRBV3-1|TRBD1
CASSPGQGATDTQYF
TGTGCCAGCAGCCCGGGACAGGGGGCGACAGATACGCAGTATTTT